A selection of T cell receptor beta chains follows, all from one sample in a study of T cells expressing NK-cell markers. No DNA is given; TCRdb re-called the 5' RACE reads and lists each CDR3 protein once. In all, the sample yields 300,000 to 500,000 distinct CDR3 sequences. Sequencing was performed on blood T cells: a sorted CD56 or NKG2C T cell subset, CD4+ or CD8+ T cells, or bulk PBMC T cells (not recorded which). The receptors here all came from a woman between 50 and 59 years old in good health. The CDR3 runs from the conserved cysteine through the conserved F or W.

V,J,CDR3
TRBV5-1,TRBJ2-1,CASSQTSYNEQFF
TRBV6-5,TRBJ2-1,CASSRTLFSLANNEQFF
TRBV15,TRBJ2-5,CATSRDRSGQETQYF
TRBV5-6,TRBJ2-1,CASRIGLLEQFF
TRBV6-5,TRBJ2-1,CASSPTSAPNEQFF
TRBV5-6,TRBJ2-7,CASSPVGSYEQYF
TRBV5-1,TRBJ2-4,CASSPGLAVENIQYF
TRBV10-3,TRBJ2-1,CAVRRQQGAFSYEQFF
TRBV5-1,TRBJ2-3,CASSGGQAITDTQYF
TRBV4-1,TRBJ2-3,CASSQDRASGRTDTQYF
TRBV7-8,TRBJ2-5,CASSQPRTVKETQYF
TRBV6-5,TRBJ2-3,CASTQTGDTDTQYF
TRBV10-3,TRBJ2-3,CAISEMTITHDTQYF
TRBV2,TRBJ2-4,CASRERTFLQAKNIQYF
TRBV5-5,TRBJ2-4,CASSLGERVQYF
TRBV5-1,TRBJ1-1,CASNPGTGGLSGTEAFF
TRBV29-1,TRBJ2-1,CIAKRDPYNEQFF
TRBV7-6,TRBJ2-5,CASSLEGRTSGTETQYF
TRBV5-1,TRBJ2-7,CASSLEVLTPHEQYF
TRBV19,TRBJ2-7,CASSILVNYEQYF
TRBV6-5,TRBJ2-2,CASSYKGGGANTGELFF
TRBV19,TRBJ2-3,CASSPIAGEDTDTQYF
TRBV20-1,TRBJ2-5,CSALERETQYF
TRBV20-1,TRBJ2-5,CSAGAGTTQETQYF
TRBV7-8,TRBJ2-3,CASSLAFSDTQYF
TRBV9,TRBJ2-7,CASSETQGASAYEQYF
TRBV5-8,TRBJ2-3,CASSGDNTDTQYF
TRBV4-1,TRBJ2-2,CASSRIGADRELFF
TRBV7-3,TRBJ1-5,CASSQGQGFQPQHF
TRBV7-9,TRBJ2-3,CASSPNNIFTDTQYF
TRBV7-3,TRBJ2-7,CASSFWPYEQYF
TRBV4-1,TRBJ2-3,CASSPTLTGAGTGLTDTQYF
TRBV5-1,TRBJ1-4,CASSLLPGQGRPANEKLFF
TRBV9,TRBJ2-2,CASSVGDPLVGGELFF
TRBV14,TRBJ2-7,CASSQTGTKAYEQYF
TRBV12-3/TRBV12-4,TRBJ2-4,CASRRGQGDIQYF
TRBV12-3/TRBV12-4,TRBJ2-2,CASSLVLAGVSGELFF
TRBV6-5,TRBJ1-2,CASSYGEGYTF
TRBV4-1,TRBJ2-1,CASSQAPRNEQFF
TRBV27,TRBJ2-1,CASSLRVEFYNEQFF
TRBV5-1,TRBJ1-1,CASSLRVTGSTEAFF
TRBV5-1,TRBJ2-1,CASSSGLGHNEQFF
TRBV12-3/TRBV12-4,TRBJ2-1,CASSLSLAGNEQFF
TRBV10-1,TRBJ2-3,CASSESSVADTQYF
TRBV21-1,TRBJ2-2,CASSFPAGGPGTGELFF
TRBV5-1,TRBJ2-7,CASSLANLYEQYF
TRBV20-1,TRBJ2-2,CSASGTGVGTGELFF
TRBV29-1,TRBJ2-1,CSVDGSSSYNEQFF
TRBV29-1,TRBJ2-4,CSVGYRGDIQYF
TRBV25-1,TRBJ2-5,CASSNSAVQETQYF
TRBV4-1,TRBJ1-5,CASSQGQGSVQPQHF
TRBV6-1,TRBJ2-7,CASSKGGSSYEQYF
TRBV15,TRBJ2-2,CATSRTTGELFF
TRBV25-1,TRBJ1-1,CASTQSLNTEAFF
TRBV12-3/TRBV12-4,TRBJ2-4,CASGLAKNIQYF
TRBV5-1,TRBJ2-1,CASSSGVGGPSSYNEQFF
TRBV24-1,TRBJ2-3,CATAGGGDTQYF
TRBV9,TRBJ2-2,CASSVAGRLSGELFF
TRBV5-5,TRBJ2-1,CASSTRTSGGIGEQFF